The clone carrying this T cell receptor (beta chain) was counted only a few times. Its specificity is unknown. The V gene lost 0 bases and the J gene lost 8 bases, with 18 bases spanning the gap. Germline V gene data show CDR1 as SGDLS and CDR2 as YYNGEE. This CDR3 is built from 16 residues. These data come from a study of CD8+ T cells in alopecia areata. RNA was extracted and reverse transcribed into cDNA as the sequencing template. Repertoires were generated with immunoSEQ multiplex PCR, while TCRdb's copy carries only in-frame clones and drops some. The sample yields 150,000 or so clones, approximately 45% seen once. Overall study results and limits: Sharing of TCR sequences between patients (possibly for HLA-related reasons) was less clear than in mice.

The rearrangement uses TRBV9 and TRBJ2-1, with D possibly called TRBD1 or TRBD2 (6 bases each). This receptor was obtained from a human donor with alopecia areata. The sequenced sample was CD4+ T cells sorted from blood. CDR3 bases: TGTGCCAGCAGCGTAGTCCCGGGCGGAGGGGGTGATGAGCAGTTCTTC. It is translated as CASSVVPGGGGDEQFF. The whole variable domain, filled in from reference TRBV9 and TRBJ2-1, reads DSGVTQTPKHLITATGQRVTLRCSPRSGDLSVYWYQQSLDQGLQFLIQYYNGEERAKGNILERFSAQQFPDLHSELNLSSLELGDSALYFCASSVVPGGGGDEQFFGPGTRLTVL.